These 6 T cell receptor beta chains originate from one sample sequenced in a study of T cell changes during pregnancy in multiple sclerosis. Profiled with immunoSEQ multiplex PCR; TCRdb holds only in-frame clones, not every one. This table has some 29,000 clones, around 86% appearing once. This specimen consisted of CD4+ T cells from peripheral blood mononuclear cells, obtained in the first trimester of pregnancy. The receptor set was obtained from a female donor in good health, enrolled as a control in a pregnancy study.

This sequence joins TRBV28 and TRBJ2-3; the D gene is possibly TRBD2 (5 bases). Germline loops: CDR1 MDHEN, CDR2 SYDVKM. This CDR3 has 13 residues. The V end was cut by 9 bases, the J end by 0 bases, with 10 bases between. CDR3: CASRLTSTDTQYF. CDR3 in DNA: TGTGCCAGTCGACTAACAAGCACAGATACGCAGTATTTT.

The rearrangement joins TRBV6-1 to TRBJ1-5; 7 positions agree with TRBD1. CDR3 length: 15 residues. Germline V gives CDR1 MNHNS, CDR2 SASEGT. Unmatched junction bases numbered 11, after V lost 3 bases and J lost 9 bases. In nucleotides, the CDR3 is TGTGCCAGCAGTGAGGGGGACAGTCTAACCGGGCCCCAGCATTTT. It codes for CASSEGDSLTGPQHF.

This chain joins TRBV4-2 and TRBJ2-5, with TRBD2 matching 9 bases. The CDR3 runs to 21 residues. CDR1 and CDR2 from the germline V gene are LGHNA and YNFKEQ. Trimming at V came to 4 bases and at J to 3 bases, leaving 24 bases not matched to a gene. DNA for the CDR3: TGTGCCAGCAGCCGCGGAGCGTCGTCTAGCGGGGTCAAAAAAAAAGAAGAGACCCAGTACTTC. Translation: CASSRGASSSGVKKKEETQYF.

The chain carries TRBV9 and TRBJ2-4, with D possibly matching TRBD2 (6 bases). The CDR3 runs 17 residues. The germline V gene has CDR1 SGDLS and CDR2 YYNGEE. The ends were cut back, 0 bases at V and 5 bases at J, with 18 bases in the middle. The CDR3 coding sequence is TGTGCCAGCAGCGTAGACGGTGGCGGGGACGGCCAAAACATTCAGTACTTC. Amino acids: CASSVDGGGDGQNIQYF.

The chain joins TRBV5-1 to TRBJ2-1; 11 positions agree with TRBD2. The CDR3 sequence is 15 residues long. Germline CDR1 and CDR2: SGHRS and YFSETQ. V was pared by 2 bases and J by 7 bases, with 5 bases of the junction left unmatched. DNA for the CDR3: TGCGCCAGCAGCTTTAGTCCTAGCGGGAGGAATGAGCAGTTCTTC. Translating gives CASSFSPSGRNEQFF.

The rearrangement joins TRBV11-2 to TRBJ2-2; a possible D gene is TRBD2 (6 bases). The germline V gene has CDR1 SGHAT and CDR2 FQNNGV. The V end lost 3 bases, the J end lost 13 bases, and 15 bases lay between the germline ends. This CDR3 has 13 amino acids. The CDR3 spells CASSLGRLVGLFF. CDR3 DNA: TGTGCCAGCAGCTTGGGGCGACTAGTCGGGCTGTTTTTT.